Presented here are 5 T cell receptor beta chains from one specimen sequenced in a study of blood T cell repertoires in COVID-19. Assay: immunoSEQ multiplex PCR; the TCRdb copy retains only in-frame clones and omits some. Of some 350,000 clones in the sample, approximately 88% were seen once. Specimen: PBMCs or T cells enriched from blood (not recorded which). The receptor source for this set is a man aged 30 to 45 who had recovered from COVID-19.

The chain carries TRBV4-1 and TRBJ1-2; D may be TRBD1 (5 bases). V was clipped by 0 bases and J by 0 bases, with 11 bases between them. The CDR3 runs 16 residues. CDR1 is MGHRA and CDR2 is YSYEKL in the germline V gene. The CDR3 sequence: CASSQDRTRTNYGYTF. The CDR3 nucleotides read TGCGCCAGCAGCCAAGACCGGACACGTACTAACTATGGCTACACCTTC.

The chain links TRBV11-2 to TRBJ1-6; a possible D gene is TRBD1 (6 bases). Germline V gives CDR1 SGHAT, CDR2 FQNNGV. This CDR3 has 17 amino acids. With 4 bases removed from V and 0 bases from J, the gap between germline ends came to 13 bases. CDR3 protein: CASSSPQGTSYNSPLHF. The DNA for the CDR3 is TGTGCCAGCAGCTCCCCCCAGGGGACCTCCTATAATTCACCCCTCCACTTT.

J is TRBJ1-4 and V is TRBV3-1 (or the pseudogene TRBV3-2); TRBD1 might be the D (5 bases). There are 14 residues in the CDR3. Trimming took off 4 bases at V and 3 bases at J, with 9 bases between the two ends. Germline assignment: CDR1 LGHDT and CDR2 YNNKEL (reference sequence). CDR3 amino acids: CASSPTVPNEKLFF. In nucleotides, the CDR3 is TGTGCCAGCAGCCCGACAGTCCCTAATGAAAAACTGTTTTTT.

This clone was seen once. V gene TRBV11-2 combines with J gene TRBJ1-4; 9 bases line up with TRBD1. Trimming removed 4 bases from V and 8 bases from J; junction bases left unmatched: 5. The CDR3 loop spans 14 amino acids. Germline loops: CDR1 SGHAT, CDR2 FQNNGV. CDR3 in amino acids: CASSWRTGAEKLFF. DNA of the CDR3: TGTGCCAGCAGCTGGAGGACAGGGGCCGAAAAACTGTTTTTT.

This clone was detected only once. This rearrangement joins TRBV20-1 to TRBJ1-3; 7 bases line up with TRBD1. V lost 3 bases, J lost 2 bases, and 10 bases stayed unmatched. Germline lookup yields CDR1 DFQATT and CDR2 SNEGSKA (reference sequence). CDR3 length: 16 amino acids. CDR3 sequence: CSASLNPGQPGNTIYF. The CDR3 DNA sequence: TGCAGTGCTAGTCTCAACCCGGGACAGCCTGGAAACACCATATATTTT.